This T cell receptor (beta chain) was identified during a study of blood T cell repertoires in COVID-19. The overall study: Sources were T cells, B-cell-depleted T cells, or PBMCs; the material itself was cDNA or gDNA.

In the authors' methods: Reference gene primer amplification gave nucleated cell count estimates. Sequencing was performed with immunoSEQ multiplex PCR; in TCRdb, only in-frame clones are kept and a portion is missing. V, J and clone size were drawn from that table, and D and trimming were deduced from the DNA. Among more than 75,000 clones listed, 85% to 90% were seen once. CDR1 and CDR2 (germline): MNHEY, SVGAGI. The V segment lost 10 bases and the J segment 7 bases; nucleotides outside the gene matches: 5. CDR3 length: 11 residues. This clonotype was sampled from a woman of 80 years or more with active COVID-19. V and J are TRBV6-5 and TRBJ1-2; 8 bases are a match to TRBD1. The sample comprised peripheral blood. The CDR3 nucleotides read TGTGCCACTCAGGGGGCTCGTGGCTACACCTTC. Residues: CATQGARGYTF.